Listed below are T cell receptor beta chains from one sample, sequenced in a study of blood T cell repertoires in COVID-19. This table comes from immunoSEQ multiplex PCR, and its TCRdb copy is limited to in-frame clones, with some not included. The data show 97,000 or so clones, with over 65% seen just once and around 4.5% held by the top ten. Sequencing was done on a sample of peripheral blood. These receptor sequences come from a human donor in a cohort sampled during active COVID-19. The CDR3 runs from the conserved cysteine through the conserved F or W. The order of the fields is V gene, J gene, CDR3 protein.

v_call: TRBV23-1
j_call: TRBJ1-5
cdr3_aa: CASSQSGAQQSQPQHF

v_call: TRBV27
j_call: TRBJ1-6
cdr3_aa: CASGGFGLSPLHF

v_call: TRBV7-3
j_call: TRBJ2-6
cdr3_aa: CASSLFGSGANVLTF

v_call: TRBV6-1
j_call: TRBJ1-5
cdr3_aa: CASSETGERDQPQHF

v_call: TRBV5-1
j_call: TRBJ2-7
cdr3_aa: CASSGQGREQYF

v_call: TRBV6-2/TRBV6-3
j_call: TRBJ2-3
cdr3_aa: CASSYGAGLVYWDTQYF

v_call: TRBV7-2
j_call: TRBJ1-2
cdr3_aa: CASSRPELVYGYTF

v_call: TRBV15
j_call: TRBJ1-4
cdr3_aa: CATSRNYWVSEKLFF

v_call: TRBV19
j_call: TRBJ2-5
cdr3_aa: CASSNSPGQWETQYF

v_call: TRBV5-1
j_call: TRBJ1-1
cdr3_aa: CASSLGGDTEAFF

v_call: TRBV7-3
j_call: TRBJ2-3
cdr3_aa: CASSGGSGGPSTDTQYF

v_call: TRBV9
j_call: TRBJ2-1
cdr3_aa: CASSVGSSGGGLSYNEQFF

v_call: TRBV4-3
j_call: TRBJ1-1
cdr3_aa: CASSQGLHTEAFF

v_call: TRBV7-9
j_call: TRBJ2-5
cdr3_aa: CASSIRGSETQYF

v_call: TRBV2
j_call: TRBJ2-2
cdr3_aa: CASSVQGAPTGELFF

v_call: TRBV5-6
j_call: TRBJ2-3
cdr3_aa: CASSLGLDTQYF

v_call: TRBV5-1
j_call: TRBJ1-6
cdr3_aa: CASSTGTGLAPLHF